The rows below give T cell receptor beta chains drawn from one sample of a study of cytomegalovirus exposure and HLA in healthy donors. The method was immunoSEQ multiplex PCR; TCRdb's version includes in-frame clones alone and lacks a portion of them. The sample has approximately 140,000 clones; approximately 72% are singletons. The sequenced material came from PBMCs. The receptors were sampled from a woman aged 55-75 years in good health and CMV-seronegative. CDR3s include the opening cysteine and the closing phenylalanine or tryptophan. A D gene is named only where the DNA matches it firmly. A row's size may be missing; if present it is once, few, many or a size class.

clone_size j_call v_call d_call cdr3_nt cdr3_aa
few TRBJ2-7 TRBV28 TRBD1 TGTGCCAGCAGTTCCCTGATGGGACAGGGCCCTCGGGAGCAGTACTTC CASSSLMGQGPREQYF
- TRBJ1-6 TRBV25-1 TRBD1 TGTGCCAGCAGTGGGACAGGGAGAGAGTCACCCCTCCACTTT CASSGTGRESPLHF
- TRBJ2-3 TRBV19 TRBD2 TGTGCCAGTAGTCCTAGCGGGACAGATACGCAGTATTTT CASSPSGTDTQYF
once TRBJ1-5 TRBV6-5 - TGTGCCAGCAGTTCTCAGGGGAGCGGCAATCAGCCCCAGCATTTT CASSSQGSGNQPQHF
once TRBJ2-7 TRBV1 - - CTSSQDFPSVAGGNYEQYF
- TRBJ1-2 TRBV5-5 TRBD1 TGTGCCAGCAGCTTGTCGCCGGGACAGGTTAACTATGGCTACACCTTC CASSLSPGQVNYGYTF
once TRBJ1-6 TRBV4-3 - TGCGCCAGCAGCCAAGATCTCGGGGATGGATCACCCCTCCACTTT CASSQDLGDGSPLHF
- TRBJ2-2 TRBV7-3 TRBD2 TGTGCCAGCAGCCTCATTATCCCCGCTAGCGGGAGTCCCGGGGAGCTGTTTTTT CASSLIIPASGSPGELFF
- TRBJ2-7 TRBV7-2 TRBD1 TGTGCCAGCAGCTTAAGCCAGGGGGAACTCTACGAGCAGTACTTC CASSLSQGELYEQYF
- TRBJ1-4 TRBV6-5 TRBD1 TGTGCCGCACAGGGGGCGACTAATGAAAAACTGTTTTTT CAAQGATNEKLFF
- TRBJ1-3 TRBV5-1 - TGCGCCAACAGTTGGGACAACTCTGGAAACACCATATATTTT CANSWDNSGNTIYF
- TRBJ2-3 TRBV28 TRBD2 TGTGCCAGCAGTAGCGGGAGGACAGATACGCAGTATTTT CASSSGRTDTQYF
- TRBJ1-6 TRBV2 - TGTGCCAGCTGCACCAGTCCCAATTCACCCCTCCACTTT CASCTSPNSPLHF
- TRBJ2-7 TRBV4-2 - TGTGCCAGCAGCCAGAGAGCAGGGTACCACGAGCAGTACTTC CASSQRAGYHEQYF
- TRBJ2-5 TRBV6-5 TRBD2 TGTGCCAGCAGTTTTGAGCGGGGTCAAGAGACCCAGTACTTC CASSFERGQETQYF
- TRBJ1-2 TRBV7-2 - TGTGCCAGCAGCCCCCGGGTATGGCAGGGAAACTATGGCTACACCTTC CASSPRVWQGNYGYTF
- TRBJ1-1 TRBV19 - TGTGCCAGTAGTATAGCAGGGCGGACTGAAGCTTTCTTT CASSIAGRTEAFF
- TRBJ2-2 TRBV7-2 TRBD2 TGTGCCAGCAGCTTTCCATTTGGGGGAGGGCCCACCGGGGAGCTGTTTTTT CASSFPFGGGPTGELFF
few TRBJ2-1 TRBV6-6 TRBD2 TGTGCCAGCAGTCCCGGCGGGAGTCAGCAGTTCTTC CASSPGGSQQFF
- TRBJ2-3 TRBV5-1 TRBD2 TGCGCCAGCAGCTTTACTAGCGGGGGGGCTGGCACAGATACGCAGTATTTT CASSFTSGGAGTDTQYF
- TRBJ2-3 TRBV7-8 - TGTGCCAGCAGCTACCCGACTAGTCCAGATTCAGATACGCAGTATTTT CASSYPTSPDSDTQYF
- TRBJ2-7 TRBV4-2 TRBD2 TGTGCCAGCAGCCAAGGGCCTAGCGGGAGTGGGGACGAGCAGTACTTC CASSQGPSGSGDEQYF
few TRBJ1-3 TRBV7-6 - TGTGCCAGCAGCTTAAAAGTCGCAGGGGCTGGAAACACCATATATTTT CASSLKVAGAGNTIYF